The 24 T cell receptor beta chains below come from one sample, sequenced in a study of blood T cells in healthy people across ages (dated by TCRdb to the mid-2010s). The library was generated by 5' RACE. Sequenced using an Illumina HiSeq 2500. The second PCR ran for roughly 7 to 12 cycles and used a J-beta primer mix along with a sample-barcoded 5' primer. TCRdb reprocessed the public reads (quality trimming at Q25 with fastp, clone calling with MiXCR) and kept in-frame beta chains. Rows with a matching CDR3 protein are joined into one entry that keeps the most common DNA and genes. Here the sample has hundreds of thousands of distinct CDR3 sequences; 58% occur a single time. Approximately 23% of the sample is held by the ten biggest clonotypes. The specimen sequenced was blood. Source of these receptors: a man aged 25 to 40 in good health.

This chain links TRBV20-1 with TRBJ2-5; D gene uncertain. Germline V lookup: CDR1 DFQATT, CDR2 SNEGSKA (reference sequence). The CDR3 is made up of 12 amino acids. Trimming cost V 3 bases and J 1 base, with 6 bases left between them. Here the CDR3 reads CSASTPQETQYF. CDR3 in DNA: TGCAGTGCTAGCACACCCCAAGAGACCCAGTACTTC.

The chain has TRBV7-2 and TRBJ2-1; D remains ambiguous. The J call is doubtful: the DNA matches TRBJ2-7 better. Germline-derived CDR1 and CDR2 are SGHTA and FQGNSA. The CDR3 sequence is 16 residues long. The CDR3 here is CASSSSGRTYYNEQYF. CDR3 bases: TGTGCCAGCAGCTCTTCCGGCAGGACCTATTACAATGAGCAGTACTTC.

Points on this clonotype: A much larger clone lies a single base off, so this may be a read error. V gene TRBV4-2 combines with J gene TRBJ1-1; D possibly corresponds to TRBD1 (5 bases). V lost 4 bases and J lost 6, with 21 bases in between. The CDR3 is 16 residues long. Per germline, CDR1 LGHNA and CDR2 YNFKEQ. CDR3 region: CASSRRGGGEDAEAFF. CDR3 nucleotide sequence: TGTGCCAGCAGCCGCCGGGGGGGAGGGGAGGACGCTGAAGCTTTCTTT.

This clonotype was observed a handful of times. V and J are TRBV29-1 and TRBJ1-2; TRBD1 matches 10 bases. The CDR3 spans 12 residues. V shed 6 bases and J 5 bases; nucleotides not matched to a gene: 3. Germline CDR1 reads SQVTM; CDR2 reads ANQGSEA. The CDR3 loop reads CSVGQGDYGYTF. The CDR3, as DNA: TGCAGCGTAGGACAGGGGGATTATGGCTACACCTTC.

The V gene is TRBV12-3 or TRBV12-4, the J gene TRBJ2-5, with 9 bases that match TRBD1. The DNA end is a closer match to TRBJ2-7, so the J assignment may be wrong. The CDR3 contains 15 residues. Written as DNA, the CDR3 is TGTGCCAGCAGCTTATACCGGGACAGGGTCCACGAGCAGTACTTC. Translating it yields CASSLYRDRVHEQYF.

V usage is TRBV6-2 or TRBV6-3 and J usage is TRBJ2-7; D is perhaps TRBD2 (5 bases). The CDR3 is 15 residues long. CDR1 is MNHEY, CDR2 SVGEGT, per germline. V lost 8 bases, J lost 0 bases, and 17 bases lay in between. This CDR3 reads CASLPVLDYSYEQYF. For the CDR3, the DNA is TGTGCCAGCCTTCCCGTACTAGACTACTCCTACGAGCAGTACTTC.

The chain uses TRBV20-1 and TRBJ2-7, with TRBD2 identical over 9 bases. Germline CDR1 reads DFQATT; CDR2 reads SNEGSKA (reference sequence). V lost 6 bases and J lost 4; bases outside the gene matches: 7. There are 13 residues in the CDR3. CDR3 loop: CSAFSGSRYEQYF. The CDR3 nucleotides read TGCAGTGCATTTAGCGGGAGTCGGTACGAGCAGTACTTC.

The chain links TRBV29-1 to TRBJ2-1; 9 positions match TRBD1. CDR3 length: 17 residues. With V trimmed by 0 bases and J by 4 bases, 10 bases remained unmatched. Germline V gene lookup returns CDR1 SQVTM and CDR2 ANQGSEA. CDR3 bases: TGCAGCGTTGAAGATAAAATTTGGGGGACAGGGTACAATGAGCAGTTCTTC. Its translation: CSVEDKIWGTGYNEQFF.

This clonotype turned up a few times. CDR3: CSATNRDSDYNEQFF. CDR3 nucleotides: TGCAGTGCTACTAACCGGGACTCAGACTACAATGAGCAGTTCTTC. The chain employs TRBV20-1 and TRBJ2-1; TRBD2 might be the D (6 bases). CDR1 and CDR2 from the germline V gene are DFQATT and SNEGSKA (reference sequence). Trimming took 4 bases from V and 3 from J, leaving 16 bases between them. The CDR3 covers 15 residues.

V gene TRBV24-1 combines with J gene TRBJ2-5; 11 positions agree with TRBD2. The CDR3 sequence is 16 residues long. Looked up from germline, CDR1 is KGHDR and CDR2 is SFDVKD. V lost 4 bases and J lost 3; bases outside the gene matches: 6. For the CDR3, the DNA is TGTGCCACCAGTGAGGCCGGGACTAGCGGAAAAGAGACCCAGTACTTC. Translated, it gives CATSEAGTSGKETQYF.

The chain has TRBV6-1 and TRBJ1-1, with D unresolved. The CDR3 spans 13 residues. V was clipped by 3 bases and J by 3 bases, with 8 bases between them. Germline CDR1 and CDR2: MNHNS and SASEGT. The CDR3 nucleotides read TGTGCCAGCAGTGATGGTGTTTACACTGAAGCTTTCTTT. This encodes CASSDGVYTEAFF.

There are a few counts of this clonotype. V and J are TRBV20-1 and TRBJ2-7; D perhaps matches TRBD2 (5 bases). V lost 3 bases, J lost 5 bases, and 23 bases lay in between. CDR3 length equals 16 residues. CDR1 is DFQATT and CDR2 is SNEGSKA in the germline V gene (reference sequence). This CDR3 is CSARDIREIRPHEQYF. DNA of the CDR3: TGCAGTGCTAGGGATATACGGGAAATAAGGCCTCACGAGCAGTACTTC.

The chain links TRBV20-1 to TRBJ1-5, with TRBD1 matching 9 bases. CDR3 length equals 13 residues. V was pared by 6 bases and J by 5 bases, with 5 bases of the junction left unmatched. Germline assignment: CDR1 DFQATT and CDR2 SNEGSKA (reference sequence). The CDR3 loop is CSAATGGDQPQHF. The CDR3 nucleotides are TGCAGTGCAGCTACAGGGGGCGATCAGCCCCAGCATTTT.

V is TRBV7-8 and J is TRBJ2-3; 10 bases agree with TRBD2. From germline, CDR1 is SGHVS and CDR2 FQNEAQ. CDR3 size: 18 residues. J gave up 6 bases and V 4 bases, and 16 bases lay outside the gene matches. The CDR3, as DNA: TGTGCCAGCAGCTCAGACGGATTATCACTAGCGGGGTCCGATACGCAGTATTTT. It encodes CASSSDGLSLAGSDTQYF.

The chain carries TRBV4-2 and TRBJ1-1; 8 bases are a match to TRBD1. The CDR3 loop spans 15 amino acids. J gave up 4 bases and V 1 base, and 5 bases lay outside the gene matches. Germline V gene sequence: CDR1 LGHNA, CDR2 YNFKEQ. CDR3 residues: CASSQGDRGSTEAFF. In nucleotides, the CDR3 is TGTGCCAGCAGCCAAGGAGACAGGGGAAGCACTGAAGCTTTCTTT.

The chain has TRBV20-1 and TRBJ1-4; TRBD1 is a possible D gene (6 bases). Germline V CDR1 and CDR2: DFQATT, SNEGSKA (reference sequence). The CDR3 contains 13 residues. V dropped 4 bases and J dropped 7 bases, with 13 bases sitting between them. The CDR3 region has the DNA TGCAGTGCTAAGAGGGGGGGTGGTGAAAAACTGTTTTTT. Residues: CSAKRGGGEKLFF.

This clonotype turned up a few times. The chain combines TRBV27 with TRBJ2-5; D unclear. The J call is uncertain, as TRBJ2-7 better fits the DNA end. Germline V lookup: CDR1 MNHEY, CDR2 SMNVEV (reference sequence). CDR3 length: 12 amino acids. In DNA, the CDR3 is TGTGCCAGCAGCTATCCCTGGGGCGAGCAGTACTTC. This translates into CASSYPWGEQYF.

As for this clonotype: The junction shows a germline mismatch at one end, possibly a read error. The J gene is TRBJ2-1, the V gene TRBV4-2; 8 positions agree with TRBD2. The CDR3 sequence is 18 residues long. The germline gives CDR1 LGHNA, CDR2 YNFKEQ. The CDR3 DNA reads as TGTGCCAACAGCCAAGCCGCGGGGGGCCAAAGCTCCTACAATGAGCAGTTCTTC. Translation gives CANSQAAGGQSSYNEQFF.

This chain connects TRBV20-1 to TRBJ2-5; a possible D gene is TRBD1 (5 bases). The end of the DNA aligns better with TRBJ2-7, so the J call may be wrong. Germline V gene data show CDR1 as DFQATT and CDR2 as SNEGSKA (reference sequence). The CDR3 spans 12 residues. CDR3: CSATGYNYEQYF. For the CDR3, the DNA is TGCAGTGCTACAGGGTACAACTACGAGCAGTACTTC.

Points on this clonotype: One junction end disagrees with the germline gene, perhaps due to a read error. V is TRBV14 and J is TRBJ1-2; D unresolved. Germline CDR1 SGHDN, CDR2 FVKESK. This CDR3 region has 14 residues. For the CDR3, the DNA is TGTGCCGGCAGCCAAGCCCTAGTCGGAAGTGGCTACACCTTC. Its translation: CAGSQALVGSGYTF.

The V and J genes are TRBV20-1 and TRBJ2-5; D is unresolved. V lost 6 bases, J lost 2 bases, and 10 bases lay in between. CDR1 and CDR2 from the germline V gene are DFQATT and SNEGSKA (reference sequence). The CDR3 consists of 12 residues. CDR3 in amino acids: CSALRAQETQYF. The CDR3 nucleotides are TGCAGTGCCCTCCGGGCGCAAGAGACCCAGTACTTC.

This clonotype was seen a single time. J is TRBJ2-3 and V is TRBV7-9; D uncertain. From germline, CDR1 is SEHNR and CDR2 FQNEAQ (reference sequence). Trimming shortened V by 7 bases and J by 1 base, and 15 bases separated the two germline ends. The CDR3 runs 15 residues. Here the CDR3 reads CASNWAPQGTDTQYF. Written as DNA, the CDR3 is TGTGCCAGCAACTGGGCCCCGCAGGGCACAGATACGCAGTATTTT.

The chain carries TRBV7-2 and TRBJ2-1; 13 nucleotides match TRBD2. Germline V CDR1 and CDR2: SGHTA, FQGNSA. V lost 5 bases to trimming and J lost 10 bases; unmatched junction nucleotides: 8. The CDR3 totals 15 residues. Here the CDR3 reads CASSPRTSGGREQFF. The CDR3 nucleotides are TGTGCCAGCAGCCCGAGGACTAGCGGGGGCCGAGAGCAGTTCTTC.

A note on this clonotype: Mismatch with germline at one junction end may stem from a read error. The V call is TRBV20-1, the J call TRBJ2-1; no clear D. CDR3 length: 11 amino acids. Germline-derived CDR1 and CDR2 are DFQATT and SNEGSKA (reference sequence). In nucleotides, the CDR3 is TGCAATGCTAGTAAAGGCCGTGAGCAGTTCTTC. This translates into CNASKGREQFF.